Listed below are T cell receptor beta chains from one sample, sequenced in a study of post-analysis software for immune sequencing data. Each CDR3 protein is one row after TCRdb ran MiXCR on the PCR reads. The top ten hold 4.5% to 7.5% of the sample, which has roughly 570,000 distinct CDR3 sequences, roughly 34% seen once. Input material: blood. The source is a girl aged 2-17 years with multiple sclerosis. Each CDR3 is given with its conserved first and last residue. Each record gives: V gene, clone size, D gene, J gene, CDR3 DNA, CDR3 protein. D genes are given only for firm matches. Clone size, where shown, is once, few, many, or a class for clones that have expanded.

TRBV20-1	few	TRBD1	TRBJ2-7	TGCAGTGCGGCCGGGACAGGGGAGGGCGAGCAGTACTTC	CSAAGTGEGEQYF
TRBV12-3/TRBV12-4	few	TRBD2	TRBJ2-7	TGTGCCAGCAGTTTCCCTCTATCGACTAGCGGGGGACTACCTAGCTCCTACGAGCAGTACTTC	CASSFPLSTSGGLPSSYEQYF
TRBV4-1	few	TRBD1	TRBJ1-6	TGCGCCAGCAGCCGTGGGACAGGCAGTAATTCACCCCTCCACTTT	CASSRGTGSNSPLHF
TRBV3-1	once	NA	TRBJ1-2	TGTGCCAGCAGCCAAGGGACCGGTGGCTACACCTTC	CASSQGTGGYTF
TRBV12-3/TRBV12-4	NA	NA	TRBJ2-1	TGTGCCAGCAGTTCATCAGGGACAATTAGCGGGGAGCAGTTCTTC	CASSSSGTISGEQFF
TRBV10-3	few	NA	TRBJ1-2	TGTGCCATCAGTGAGTCGGATTGGGGCTACACCTTC	CAISESDWGYTF
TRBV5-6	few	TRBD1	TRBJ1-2	TGTGCCAGCAGCAGGACCGGGACAGACTATGGCTACACCTTC	CASSRTGTDYGYTF
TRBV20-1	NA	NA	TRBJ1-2	TGCAGTGCAACAGGCCTCCGGTATGGCTACACCTTC	CSATGLRYGYTF
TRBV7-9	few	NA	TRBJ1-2	TGTGCCAGCAGGACGACCGAGTATGGCTACACCTTC	CASRTTEYGYTF
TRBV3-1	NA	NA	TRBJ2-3	TGTGCCAGCAGCCAAGGGGACGGAAGAGGCACAGATACGCAGTATTTT	CASSQGDGRGTDTQYF
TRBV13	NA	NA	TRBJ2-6	TGTGCCAGCAGCGTACAGAGGACAGCCTCTGGGGCCAACGTCCTGACTTTC	CASSVQRTASGANVLTF
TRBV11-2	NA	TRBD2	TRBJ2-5	TGTGCCAGCAGCTTAGTGGCGGGGGGGCCAGAGACCCAGTACTTC	CASSLVAGGPETQYF
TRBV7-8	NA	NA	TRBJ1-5	TGTGCCAGCAGGGCCAGGGAGAGCAATCAGCCCCAGCATTTT	CASRARESNQPQHF
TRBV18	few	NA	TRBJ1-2	TGTGCCAGCTCACCGGATGGGGCTGGCTATGGCTACACCTTC	CASSPDGAGYGYTF
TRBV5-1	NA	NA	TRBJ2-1	TGCGCCAGCAGCTCACCGGGACCAGAGCAGTTCTTC	CASSSPGPEQFF
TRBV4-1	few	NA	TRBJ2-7	TGCGCCAGCAGCCAAGATCGCGGTACCATCGAGCAGTACTTC	CASSQDRGTIEQYF
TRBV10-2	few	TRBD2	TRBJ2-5	TGCGCCAGCAGTGTGACTAGCGGGGGACAAGAGACCCAGTACTTC	CASSVTSGGQETQYF
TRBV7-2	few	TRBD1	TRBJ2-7	TGTGCCAGCAGCTCCCGGCAACAGGGGATCTACGAGCAGTACTTC	CASSSRQQGIYEQYF
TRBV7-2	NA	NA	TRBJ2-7	TGTGCCAGCAGCTTAGCGGCAGGTTCGTACGAGCAGTACTTC	CASSLAAGSYEQYF
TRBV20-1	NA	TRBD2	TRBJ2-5	TGCAGTCCCCATCTACAGCTAGGACTAGCGGGGGCTCCGGGAGAGACCCAGTACTTC	CSPHLQLGLAGAPGETQYF
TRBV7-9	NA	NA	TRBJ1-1	TGTGCCAGCATAACAGGAGCAGACACTGAAGCTTTCTTT	CASITGADTEAFF
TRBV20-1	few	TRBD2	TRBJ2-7	TGCAGTGCAAGGACTAGCGGGGACTACGAGCAGTACTTC	CSARTSGDYEQYF
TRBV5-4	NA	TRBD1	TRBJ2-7	TGTGCCAGCAGCTGGGGGACAGGGGGATACGAGCAGTACTTC	CASSWGTGGYEQYF
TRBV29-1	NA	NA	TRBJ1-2	TGCAGCGTTGATCGAGGGGACTATGGCTACACCTTC	CSVDRGDYGYTF
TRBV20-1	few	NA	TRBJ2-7	TGCAGTGCCGGTAGCGGATACGAGCAGTACTTC	CSAGSGYEQYF
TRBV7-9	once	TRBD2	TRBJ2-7	TGTGCCAGCAGCTTAGGTAGCGGGGGCCTCGGGTACGAGCAGTACTTC	CASSLGSGGLGYEQYF
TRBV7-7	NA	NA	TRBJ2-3	TGTGCTAGCAGCCCCACGAGGGCAGATACGCAGTATTTT	CASSPTRADTQYF
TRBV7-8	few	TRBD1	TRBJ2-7	TGTGCCAGCAGGGCCCCGGGACAGGGGGTTTACGAGCAGTACTTC	CASRAPGQGVYEQYF
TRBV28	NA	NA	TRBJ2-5	TGTGCCAGCAGTTGGGGACTTTCGCGGGAGACCCAGTACTTC	CASSWGLSRETQYF
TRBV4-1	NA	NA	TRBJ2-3	TGCGCCAGCAGCCAAGATCCCATTGGGGGGGCCTACACAGATACGCAGTATTTT	CASSQDPIGGAYTDTQYF
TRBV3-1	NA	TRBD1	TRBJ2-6	TGTGCCAGCAGCCACAGGACAGGCGCCTCGTCTGGGGCCAACGTCCTGACTTTC	CASSHRTGASSGANVLTF
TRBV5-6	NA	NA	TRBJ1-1	TGTGCCAGCAGCCGGGGAGCCAAAATGAACAATCGGGCTTTCTTT	CASSRGAKMNNRAFF
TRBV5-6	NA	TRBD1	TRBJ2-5	TGTGCCAGCAGCTTGAGACAGGGCCTTTGGAGGGAGACCCAGTACTTC	CASSLRQGLWRETQYF
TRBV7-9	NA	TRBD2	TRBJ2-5	TGTGCCTTCGTGATGGGGGGGATAGGAGAGACCCAGTACTTC	CAFVMGGIGETQYF
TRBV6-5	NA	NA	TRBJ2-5	TGTGCCAGCGGAAAGGGGACCAGGGAGACCCGGTACTTC	CASGKGTRETRYF
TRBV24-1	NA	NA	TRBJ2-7	TGTGCCACCAGTGCTGGGGAGCACTCCTACAATGAGCAGTACTTC	CATSAGEHSYNEQYF
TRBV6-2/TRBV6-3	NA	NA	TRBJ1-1	TGTGCCAGCAGCCCCCCCGGGGGGGAAACTGAAGCTTTCTTT	CASSPPGGETEAFF
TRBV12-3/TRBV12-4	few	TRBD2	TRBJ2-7	TGTGCCAGCAGCCGCGGGGGGGCCCACTACGAGCAGTACTTC	CASSRGGAHYEQYF
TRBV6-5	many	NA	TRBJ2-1	TGTGCCAGCAGTTACGGGCGGTACAATGAGCAGTTCTTC	CASSYGRYNEQFF
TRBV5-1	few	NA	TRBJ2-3	TGCGCCAGCAGCTTGGAGGGCATTTCAGATACGCAGTATTTT	CASSLEGISDTQYF
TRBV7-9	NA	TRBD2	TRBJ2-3	TGTGCCAGCAGATACGGACTAGCGGGGGCTAGCACAGATACGCAGTATTTT	CASRYGLAGASTDTQYF
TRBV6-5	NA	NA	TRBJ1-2	TGTGCCAGCAGTTACTCGGGGGTCGGGTCTTCTTATAACTATGGCTACACCTTC	CASSYSGVGSSYNYGYTF
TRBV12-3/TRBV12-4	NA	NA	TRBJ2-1	TGTGCCAGCAGCCGATCGGCAGGGGGGCCTGGCTCCTACAATGAGCAGTTCTTC	CASSRSAGGPGSYNEQFF
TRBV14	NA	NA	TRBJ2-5	TGTGCCAGCAGCCAAGAGTCCGTGACCCTCTACAATGAGCAGTACTTC	CASSQESVTLYNEQYF
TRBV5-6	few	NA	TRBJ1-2	TGTGCCAGCAGCTTGGAATTCGGGGGAGCTAACTATGGCTACACCTTC	CASSLEFGGANYGYTF
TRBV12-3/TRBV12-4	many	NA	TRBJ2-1	TGTGCCAGCAGTTTGGCCGGGTTTACCTTCGCTCCCAATCCGGGCCCTGGGCGGAATGAGCAGTTCTTC	CASSLAGFTFAPNPGPGRNEQFF
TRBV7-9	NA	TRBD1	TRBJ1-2	TGTGCCAGCAGCTTATTGGGACAGCCGAGCTATGGCTACACCTTC	CASSLLGQPSYGYTF
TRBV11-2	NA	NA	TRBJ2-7	TGTGCCAGCAGCCCCACAGCAGGGTTTAAATCCTACGAGCAGTACTTC	CASSPTAGFKSYEQYF
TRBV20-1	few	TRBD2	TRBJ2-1	TGCAGTGCCAACCCAGGTGGGGACTACACCTACAATGAGCAGTTCTTC	CSANPGGDYTYNEQFF
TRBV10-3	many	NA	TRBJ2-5	TGTGCCATCAGTGATAGGCGAGAGACCCAGTACTTC	CAISDRRETQYF
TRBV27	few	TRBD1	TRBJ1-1	TGTGCCAGCAGTTCGGGACAGGGTAGGAGACTGAACACTGAAGCTTTCTTT	CASSSGQGRRLNTEAFF
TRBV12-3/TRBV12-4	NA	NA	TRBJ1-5	TGTGCCAGCACCCTGGGGGGTTACAATCAGCCCCAGCATTTT	CASTLGGYNQPQHF
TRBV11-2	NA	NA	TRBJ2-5	TGTGCCAGCAGCTTAGTGGGGGGGCCTAAAGAGACCCGGTACTTC	CASSLVGGPKETRYF
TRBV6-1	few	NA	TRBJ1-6	TGTGCCAGCAGTGAAGCGCTCGTAATTGGGGGACCCCTCCACTTT	CASSEALVIGGPLHF
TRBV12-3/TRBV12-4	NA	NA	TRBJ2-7	TGTGCCAGCAGGTTAGGCCCCCCGGAGTACGAGCAGTACTTC	CASRLGPPEYEQYF
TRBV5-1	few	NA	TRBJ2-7	TGCGCCAGCAGTTCCTTACCTGACTACGAGCAGTACTTC	CASSSLPDYEQYF
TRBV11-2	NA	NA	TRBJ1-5	TGTGCCAGCAACTTACATCCGGGTGGCAATCAGCCCCAGCATTTT	CASNLHPGGNQPQHF
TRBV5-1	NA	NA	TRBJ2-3	TGCGCCAGCAGCTTGGAGGTCGTAGAGGATACGCAGTATTTT	CASSLEVVEDTQYF
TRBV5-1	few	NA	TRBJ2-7	TGCGCCAGCAGCCCGGACAGAGTCTCCTACGAGCAGTACTTC	CASSPDRVSYEQYF